This T cell receptor beta chain was identified during a study of T cells in localized non-small cell lung cancer. Findings and limits, study-wide: Longer overall survival was seen with higher T cell density measured in blood. Uninvolved adjacent lung showed the highest T cell clonality, exceeding tumor. Among the top 100 tumor clones, a median roughly 57 appeared in adjacent lung. Sequence data derive from only one tumor region, so heterogeneity remains possible.

Note on this clone: Its target is not known.

Repertoires were generated with immunoSEQ multiplex PCR, while TCRdb's copy carries only in-frame clones and drops some. The sample lists tens of thousands of clones; 93% were seen once. Trimming took 6 bases from V and 8 from J; bases not matched to a gene: 7. The CDR3 is 13 amino acids. Germline V gene sequence: CDR1 SNHLY, CDR2 FYNNEI. The J gene is TRBJ1-2, the V gene TRBV2; 9 bases line up with TRBD1. The clonotype originates from a female donor aged 60 or older with stage I lung adenocarcinoma. This specimen consisted of peripheral blood, obtained before any cancer treatment. The CDR3 bases are TGTGCCAGCAGCGTACAGGGGGCTCAGGGCTACACCTTC. This translates into CASSVQGAQGYTF.